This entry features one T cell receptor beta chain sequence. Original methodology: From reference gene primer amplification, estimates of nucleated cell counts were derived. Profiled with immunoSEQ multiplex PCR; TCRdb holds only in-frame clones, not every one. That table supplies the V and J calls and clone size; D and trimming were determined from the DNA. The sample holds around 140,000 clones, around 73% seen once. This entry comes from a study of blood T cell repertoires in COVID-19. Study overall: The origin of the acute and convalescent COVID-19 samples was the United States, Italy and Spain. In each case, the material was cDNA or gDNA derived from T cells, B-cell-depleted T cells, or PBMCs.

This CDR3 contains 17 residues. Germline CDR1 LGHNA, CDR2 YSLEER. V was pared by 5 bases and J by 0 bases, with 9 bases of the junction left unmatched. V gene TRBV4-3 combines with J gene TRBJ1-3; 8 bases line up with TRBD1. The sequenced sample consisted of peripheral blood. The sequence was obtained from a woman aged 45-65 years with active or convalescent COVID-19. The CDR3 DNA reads TGCGCCAGCAGCGACCGGGACAGGAAAAGCTCTGGAAACACCATATATTTT. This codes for CASSDRDRKSSGNTIYF.